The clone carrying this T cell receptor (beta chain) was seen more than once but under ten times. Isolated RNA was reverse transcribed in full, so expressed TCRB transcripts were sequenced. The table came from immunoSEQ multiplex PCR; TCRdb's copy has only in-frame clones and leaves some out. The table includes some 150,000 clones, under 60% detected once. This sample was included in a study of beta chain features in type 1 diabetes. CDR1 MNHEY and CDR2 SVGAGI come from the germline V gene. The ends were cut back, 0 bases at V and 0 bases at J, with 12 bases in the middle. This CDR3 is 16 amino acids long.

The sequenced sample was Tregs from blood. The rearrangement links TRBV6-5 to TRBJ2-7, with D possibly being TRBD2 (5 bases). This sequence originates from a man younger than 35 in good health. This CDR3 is CASSYSRAPLSYEQYF. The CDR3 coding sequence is TGTGCCAGCAGTTACTCGAGGGCACCCCTCTCCTACGAGCAGTACTTC.